A single sample gave rise to the 17 T cell receptor beta chains below, sequenced in a study of OX40 agonist ivuxolimab in advanced cancers. Here immunoSEQ multiplex PCR was the method, and the copy in TCRdb shows in-frame clones only, minus some. The table has about 50,000 clones, approximately 95% seen once; the top ten hold about 25%. The source was CD4+ or CD8+ T cells sorted from blood, collected in a trial of the OX40 agonist ivuxolimab. Source of these receptors: an adult with an advanced solid tumor such as melanoma, head and neck, liver or kidney cancer.

The rearrangement joins TRBV7-6 to TRBJ1-1; D remains unclear. The germline V and J ends were trimmed by 3 bases and 1 base, with 6 bases remaining between them. CDR1 and CDR2 (germline): SGHVS, FNYEAQ. CDR3 length: 13 amino acids. The DNA of the CDR3 is TGTGCCAGCAGCTTCAGCGAGAACACTGAAGCTTTCTTT. This translates into CASSFSENTEAFF.

The gene calls are TRBV7-9 and TRBJ2-1, with D unresolved. Trimming left V 6 bases short and J 5 bases short, with 14 bases between. Germline-derived CDR1 and CDR2 are SEHNR and FQNEAQ (reference sequence). This CDR3 has 14 amino acids. This CDR3 reads CASSPGSGNNEQFF. CDR3 bases: TGTGCCAGCAGTCCTGGAAGTGGAAACAATGAGCAGTTCTTC.

This chain uses TRBV27 with TRBJ2-1, with D perhaps TRBD2 (6 bases). Germline CDR1 and CDR2: MNHEY and SMNVEV (reference sequence). The ends were cut back, 0 bases at V and 4 bases at J, with 10 bases in the middle. The CDR3 is 15 amino acids. CDR3: CASSLSPAGYNEQFF. DNA of the CDR3: TGTGCCAGCAGTTTATCCCCCGCGGGATACAATGAGCAGTTCTTC.

V is TRBV5-6 and J is TRBJ2-7; D unclear. Germline V gene data show CDR1 as SGHDT and CDR2 as YYEEEE. The ends were cut back, 4 bases at V and 5 bases at J, with 22 bases in the middle. This CDR3 comprises 16 residues. The CDR3 nucleotides are TGTGCCAGCAGCCCCTGGGTAGAACGGTCTGCCAACGAGCAGTACTTC. As protein: CASSPWVERSANEQYF.

CDR3: CASRDAHYGYTF. The DNA of the CDR3 is TGTGCCAGCCGGGACGCTCACTATGGCTACACCTTC. This chain connects TRBV7-9 to TRBJ1-2; D perhaps matches TRBD1 (5 bases). The length of the CDR3 is 12 residues. Per the germline V gene, CDR1 is SEHNR and CDR2 is FQNEAQ (reference sequence). V was pared by 8 bases and J by 3 bases, with 10 bases between. Full variable domain (outside the CDR3, taken from reference TRBV7-9 and TRBJ1-2): DTGVSQNPRHKITKRGQNVTFRCDPISEHNRLYWYRQTLGQGPEFLTYFQNEAQLEKSRLLSDRFSAERPKGSFSTLEIQRTEQGDSAMYLCASRDAHYGYTFGSGTRLTVV.

The J gene is TRBJ1-5, the V gene TRBV5-1; D is possibly TRBD1 (6 bases). The CDR3 covers 15 residues. Germline V CDR1 and CDR2: SGHRS, YFSETQ. The V end was cut by 6 bases, the J end by 4 bases, with 17 bases between. The CDR3 sequence: CASTPTGGRNQPQHF. CDR3 in DNA: TGCGCCAGCACCCCGACAGGCGGGCGTAATCAGCCCCAGCATTTT.

This sequence joins TRBV29-1 and TRBJ2-7; D might be TRBD2 (5 bases). The CDR3 covers 12 residues. V dropped 8 bases and J dropped 3 bases, with 14 bases sitting between them. Germline V CDR1 and CDR2: SQVTM, ANQGSEA. In nucleotides, the CDR3 is TGCAGCCCACGGCAGCGGAGCTACGAGCAGTACTTC. The encoded protein is CSPRQRSYEQYF.

The gene calls are TRBV6-1 and TRBJ2-1; D gene unclear. The length of the CDR3 is 11 residues. The V gene's germline CDR1 is MNHNS and CDR2 SASEGT. V lost 8 bases, J lost 10 bases, and 12 bases lay in between. CDR3 nucleotides: TGTGCCAGCCGATATTTCGAGGAGCAGTTCTTC. As protein: CASRYFEEQFF.

The chain is built from TRBV27 and TRBJ2-5; 7 nucleotides match TRBD1. CDR1 and CDR2 (germline): MNHEY, SMNVEV (reference sequence). After removal of 8 bases from V and 2 bases from J, the junction contained 5 bases not matched to a gene. The CDR3 runs 13 residues. The CDR3: CASGTQGQETQYF. CDR3 bases: TGTGCCAGCGGGACACAGGGGCAAGAGACCCAGTACTTC.

The chain has TRBV9 and TRBJ2-4; 9 bases match TRBD2. The V gene end was trimmed by 0 bases and the J gene end by 1 base; junction bases not matched to a gene: 5. There are 17 residues in the CDR3. Germline V gene sequence: CDR1 SGDLS, CDR2 YYNGEE. Here the CDR3 DNA reads TGTGCCAGCAGCGTAGAATCGCGGGAGGGGGCCAAAAACATTCAGTACTTC. This codes for CASSVESREGAKNIQYF.

The chain is built from TRBV7-9 and TRBJ2-1; D possibly matches TRBD1 or TRBD2 (6 bases each). There are 14 residues in the CDR3. The V end was cut by 2 bases, the J end by 10 bases, with 15 bases between. Germline V gene sequence: CDR1 SEHNR, CDR2 FQNEAQ (reference sequence). The CDR3 loop is CASSLTGATTEQFF. CDR3 coding DNA: TGTGCCAGCAGCTTAACGGGGGCCACCACCGAGCAGTTCTTC.

The chain carries TRBV9 and TRBJ1-2; the match to TRBD1 covers 8 bases. CDR1 is SGDLS, CDR2 YYNGEE, per germline. J lost 7 bases, V lost 4 bases, and 9 bases had no gene match. The CDR3 runs 14 residues. Here the CDR3 DNA reads TGTGCCAGCAGCTTATCAGGGGGCGCGAGTGGCTACACCTTC. Its protein product is CASSLSGGASGYTF.

The chain joins TRBV13 to TRBJ2-3; D is uncertain. Trimming pared 5 bases from V and 6 bases from J, leaving 9 bases between. Germline V CDR1 and CDR2: PRHDT, FYEKMQ (reference sequence). The CDR3 sequence is 12 residues long. CDR3 sequence (DNA): TGTGCCAGCAGCGCTAGTGGGGATACGCAGTATTTT. It specifies CASSASGDTQYF.

The V gene is TRBV19, the J gene TRBJ2-1, with 13 bases identical to TRBD2. V gave up 6 bases and J gave up 8 bases; unmatched junction bases: 7. Germline V gives CDR1 LNHDA, CDR2 SQIVND (reference sequence). The CDR3 contains 15 residues. The DNA of the CDR3 is TGTGCCAGTAGCCCCCTGGGACTAGCGGGATATGAGCAGTTCTTC. Translation gives CASSPLGLAGYEQFF.

The table lists this clone with a count of one. The rearrangement joins TRBV27 to TRBJ2-1; 8 nucleotides align to TRBD2. The CDR3 runs 16 residues. Germline CDR1 is MNHEY and CDR2 is SMNVEV (reference sequence). The J segment lost 4 bases and the V segment lost 2 bases, leaving 7 bases of the junction unmatched. CDR3 sequence (DNA): TGTGCCAGCAGTTTACCCGGGGGACTAGAGTACAATGAGCAGTTCTTC. The encoded protein is CASSLPGGLEYNEQFF.

The V call is TRBV25-1, the J call TRBJ1-2; D call uncertain. The V gene's germline CDR1 is MGHDK and CDR2 SYGVNS. The CDR3 has 14 amino acids. The V and J ends lost 0 bases and 2 bases respectively, with 7 bases between them. Here the CDR3 reads CASSEYHGNYGYTF. The CDR3, as DNA: TGTGCCAGCAGTGAATATCACGGGAACTATGGCTACACCTTC.

This chain connects TRBV5-6 to TRBJ1-5; D perhaps matches TRBD1 (5 bases). Looked up from germline, CDR1 is SGHDT and CDR2 is YYEEEE. This CDR3 contains 15 residues. The V end was cut by 2 bases, the J end by 4 bases, with 13 bases between. The CDR3, as DNA: TGTGCCAGCAGCTTTCTCCAGGGCGGAAATCAGCCCCAGCATTTT. This translates into CASSFLQGGNQPQHF.